The rows below give T cell receptor beta chains drawn from one sample of a study of blood T cell repertoires in COVID-19. Sequenced by immunoSEQ multiplex PCR; TCRdb stores in-frame clones only, minus some. The repertoire includes under 200,000 clones, approximately 80% of them detected once, and approximately 13% sits in the top ten. Sequencing was performed on PBMCs or T cells enriched from blood (not recorded which). Receptors originate from an older woman who had recovered from COVID-19. Each CDR3 is given with its conserved first and last residue. D genes are given only for firm matches. The listing skips clone size in some rows; elsewhere it reads once, few, many or a size class.

v_call	d_call	clone_size	j_call	cdr3_length	cdr3_aa	cdr3_nt
TRBV25-1	NA	NA	TRBJ1-2	12	CASSENTEGYTF	TGTGCCAGCAGTGAAAACACAGAGGGCTACACCTTC
TRBV10-3	TRBD2	few	TRBJ2-2	14	CASKGLAGAGELFF	TGTGCCTCGAAGGGACTAGCGGGAGCCGGGGAGCTGTTTTTT
TRBV28	TRBD1	NA	TRBJ1-4	15	CASSYETGGSEKLFF	TGTGCCAGCAGTTACGAGACAGGGGGCAGTGAAAAACTGTTTTTT
TRBV28	NA	NA	TRBJ1-5	16	CASSLLSSGSGQPQHF	TGTGCCAGCAGTTTATTGTCCTCAGGGTCAGGGCAGCCCCAGCATTTT
TRBV10-3	TRBD2	NA	TRBJ2-1	15	CATRRELAGANEQFF	TGTGCCACCCGGAGAGAACTAGCGGGAGCCAATGAGCAGTTCTTC
TRBV9	NA	once	TRBJ1-1	14	CASSPTPENTEAFF	TGTGCCAGCAGCCCTACTCCTGAGAACACTGAAGCTTTCTTT
TRBV28	NA	NA	TRBJ1-6	16	CASSLVSGRESTPLHF	TGTGCCAGCAGTTTAGTCTCTGGCAGGGAATCAACACCCCTCCACTTT
TRBV6-5	TRBD2	NA	TRBJ2-7	15	CASSQGAGGQHEQYF	TGTGCCAGCAGCCAGGGAGCGGGGGGGCAGCACGAGCAGTACTTC
TRBV5-8	TRBD1	NA	TRBJ2-2	17	CASSQYQQGAVTGELFF	TGTGCCAGCAGCCAATACCAACAGGGGGCGGTCACCGGGGAGCTGTTTTTT
TRBV1	NA	once	TRBJ2-1	13	CTSSHPNPIEQFF	TGCACCAGCAGCCACCCCAATCCCATTGAGCAGTTCTTC
TRBV5-5	NA	NA	TRBJ2-1	14	CASSQTYSYNEQFF	TGTGCCAGCAGCCAGACATATTCCTACAATGAGCAGTTCTTC
TRBV2	NA	NA	TRBJ1-4	14	CASRTGSTNEKLFF	TGTGCCAGCAGAACAGGGAGTACTAATGAAAAACTGTTTTTT
TRBV5-1	TRBD1	NA	TRBJ2-5	15	CASSTQQGAGETQYF	TGCGCCAGCAGCACCCAACAGGGGGCGGGAGAGACCCAGTACTTC
TRBV4-1	TRBD2	NA	TRBJ2-1	16	CASSPLAGGPYNEQFF	TGCGCCAGCAGCCCCCTAGCGGGAGGCCCCTACAATGAGCAGTTCTTC
TRBV7-3	TRBD2	once	TRBJ2-1	16	CASSRTSTDGDNEQFF	TGTGCCAGCAGTCGGACTAGCACGGATGGGGACAATGAGCAGTTCTTC
TRBV19	TRBD1	NA	TRBJ1-1	14	CASREQGAITEAFF	TGTGCCAGTAGGGAACAGGGGGCGATCACTGAAGCTTTCTTT
TRBV29-1	NA	once	TRBJ2-7	14	CSVEDWARPNEQYF	TGCAGCGTTGAAGACTGGGCCAGGCCGAATGAGCAGTACTTC
TRBV6-5	TRBD1	once	TRBJ2-7	14	CASNPGTASTQQYF	TGTGCCAGCAATCCTGGGACAGCTAGTACGCAGCAGTACTTC
TRBV11-2	NA	NA	TRBJ2-7	15	CASSPRLDSPYEQYF	TGTGCCAGCAGCCCCCGGCTGGACAGCCCCTACGAGCAGTACTTC
TRBV7-6	NA	few	TRBJ2-5	18	CASSSYLLWGGREETQYF	TGTGCCAGCAGCTCCTACCTTTTGTGGGGGGGCAGGGAAGAGACCCAGTACTTC
TRBV6-1	NA	few	TRBJ2-7	16	CASSEARAGEGYEQYF	TGTGCCAGCAGTGAAGCGCGGGCAGGGGAGGGCTACGAGCAGTACTTC
TRBV5-1	NA	NA	TRBJ1-4	14	CASSLAGANEKLFF	TGCGCCAGCAGCTTGGCAGGGGCAAATGAAAAACTGTTTTTT
TRBV25-1	NA	NA	TRBJ2-1	13	CASRQERHNEQFF	TGTGCCAGCAGACAAGAGCGCCACAATGAGCAGTTCTTC
TRBV7-3	TRBD1	few	TRBJ1-2	14	CASSTLTGDYGYTF	TGTGCCAGCAGCACCCTGACAGGGGACTATGGCTACACCTTC
TRBV5-1	NA	NA	TRBJ2-2	14	CASSLLGSVGELFF	TGCGCCAGCAGCTTGTTGGGCAGTGTCGGGGAGCTGTTTTTT
TRBV25-1	TRBD2	NA	TRBJ2-1	14	CASSVTSGRDEQFF	TGTGCCAGCAGTGTGACTAGCGGGAGGGATGAGCAGTTCTTC
TRBV7-6	NA	once	TRBJ1-3	15	CASSLRGFSGNTIYF	TGTGCCAGCAGCCTTAGAGGTTTCTCTGGAAACACCATATATTTT
TRBV5-1	NA	once	TRBJ1-6	15	CASSLASGYNSPLHF	TGCGCCAGCAGCTTGGCATCGGGATATAATTCACCCCTCCACTTT
TRBV2	NA	few	TRBJ2-3	14	CASSWLQTTDTQYF	TGTGCCAGCAGTTGGCTACAGACCACAGATACGCAGTATTTT
TRBV10-3	TRBD2	NA	TRBJ2-5	14	CAIKSGGNQETQYF	TGTGCCATCAAAAGCGGGGGGAACCAAGAGACCCAGTACTTC
TRBV6-1	NA	NA	TRBJ1-1	13	CASSEPSRGEAFF	TGTGCCAGCAGTGAACCATCCAGGGGAGAGGCTTTCTTT
TRBV7-3	NA	once	TRBJ2-2	14	CASSPTGTYGELFF	TGTGCCAGCAGCCCCACAGGGACATACGGGGAGCTGTTTTTT
TRBV2	TRBD1	NA	TRBJ1-3	15	CASSGQGLSGNTIYF	TGTGCCAGCAGCGGACAGGGACTCTCTGGAAACACCATATATTTT
TRBV2	TRBD1	NA	TRBJ1-4	17	CASSRAPPGQLNEKLFF	TGTGCCAGCTCACGAGCACCTCCGGGACAGCTTAATGAAAAACTGTTTTTT
TRBV5-5	TRBD1	NA	TRBJ1-1	14	CASILTGENTEAFF	TGTGCCAGCATCTTGACAGGGGAGAACACTGAAGCTTTCTTT
TRBV7-2	NA	once	TRBJ2-5	13	CASSWAPQETQYF	TGTGCCAGCAGCTGGGCTCCCCAAGAGACCCAGTACTTC
TRBV19	NA	NA	TRBJ1-3	14	CASNRDRSGNTIYF	TGTGCCAGTAACAGGGATCGCTCTGGAAACACCATATATTTT
TRBV7-2	TRBD2	NA	TRBJ2-7	15	CASSPDSGSSYEQYF	TGTGCCAGCAGCCCAGATAGCGGGAGTTCCTACGAGCAGTACTTC
TRBV15	NA	NA	TRBJ2-1	16	CATSSNSPSSYNEQFF	TGTGCCACCAGCAGTAACAGTCCCAGCTCCTACAATGAGCAGTTCTTC
TRBV3-1/TRBV3-2	NA	NA	TRBJ2-7	12	CASSLHSYEQYF	TGTGCCAGCAGCCTCCACTCCTACGAGCAGTACTTC
TRBV29-1	TRBD2	NA	TRBJ2-1	16	CSVPPKGTSALNEQFF	TGCAGCGTACCCCCCAAGGGGACTAGTGCCTTGAATGAGCAGTTCTTC
TRBV20-1	NA	NA	TRBJ2-7	11	CSAGGVREQYF	TGCAGTGCTGGCGGGGTGAGGGAGCAGTACTTC
TRBV3-1/TRBV3-2	TRBD1	NA	TRBJ1-2	12	CASSLRTGGYTF	TGTGCCAGCAGCCTCAGGACAGGGGGCTACACCTTC
TRBV19	TRBD1	NA	TRBJ1-1	14	CASSWQGVRTEAFF	TGTGCCAGTAGCTGGCAGGGGGTGAGGACCGAAGCTTTCTTT
TRBV5-1	TRBD1	NA	TRBJ2-3	14	CASSSRTGSNTQYF	TGCGCCAGCAGCTCCCGGACAGGGTCAAATACGCAGTATTTT
TRBV6-5	TRBD1	few	TRBJ2-7	14	CASSQTGAQHEQYF	TGTGCCAGCAGTCAGACAGGGGCTCAGCACGAGCAGTACTTC
TRBV5-1	TRBD1	NA	TRBJ2-3	16	CASSLAGTGITDTQYF	TGCGCCAGCAGCTTGGCAGGGACAGGGATAACAGATACGCAGTATTTT
TRBV4-1	TRBD2	once	TRBJ2-5	18	CASSQESAGGGAGETQYF	TGCGCCAGCAGCCAAGAGTCGGCCGGCGGGGGGGCAGGAGAGACCCAGTACTTC
TRBV6-5	TRBD2	NA	TRBJ2-1	15	CASSIGTSVLNEQFF	TGTGCCAGCAGTATCGGGACTAGCGTACTCAATGAGCAGTTCTTC
TRBV7-3	TRBD2	NA	TRBJ2-7	16	CASSPGGSVLPYEQYF	TGTGCCAGCAGCCCCGGCGGGAGCGTACTACCCTACGAGCAGTACTTC
TRBV9	NA	NA	TRBJ2-1	15	CASSVGAGYGNEQFF	TGTGCCAGCAGCGTTGGAGCGGGCTACGGCAATGAGCAGTTCTTC
TRBV30	NA	few	TRBJ1-5	13	CAWSTLSDQPQHF	TGTGCCTGGAGTACTCTCTCTGATCAGCCCCAGCATTTT
TRBV19	TRBD2	NA	TRBJ2-3	16	CASSTGTSHRTSAQYF	TGTGCCAGTAGTACCGGGACTAGTCATCGGACGAGTGCGCAGTATTTT
TRBV15	TRBD2	NA	TRBJ2-3	16	CATSKLAGAKGDTQYF	TGTGCCACCAGCAAACTAGCGGGGGCCAAAGGCGATACGCAGTATTTT
TRBV5-1	TRBD2	NA	TRBJ2-3	17	CASSLAGGAGGSDTQYF	TGCGCCAGCAGCCTGGCAGGGGGAGCGGGGGGGTCAGATACGCAGTATTTT
TRBV5-1	NA	NA	TRBJ2-2	16	CASSLGQGSVSGELFF	TGCGCCAGCAGCTTGGGGCAGGGGAGCGTGAGCGGGGAGCTGTTTTTT
TRBV5-4	TRBD2	NA	TRBJ2-1	17	CASSLPSSGGWENEQFF	TGTGCCAGCAGCTTGCCGTCTAGCGGGGGTTGGGAGAATGAGCAGTTCTTC
TRBV3-1/TRBV3-2	NA	NA	TRBJ2-1	16	CASSQDSLGPYNEQFF	TGTGCCAGCAGCCAAGATAGCCTAGGCCCCTACAATGAGCAGTTCTTC
TRBV18	NA	once	TRBJ2-1	15	CASSPRQTIYNEQFF	TGTGCCAGCTCACCAAGACAGACCATTTACAATGAGCAGTTCTTC